These T cell receptor beta chains were read from a single sample in a study of blood T cell repertoires in COVID-19. Sequenced by immunoSEQ multiplex PCR; TCRdb stores in-frame clones only, minus some. Found here are about 190,000 clones, approximately 80% of them singletons; the top ten hold 13%. The sample taken for sequencing was peripheral blood. These receptors came from a man aged 45-65 years who had recovered from COVID-19. Each CDR3 is given with its conserved first and last residue.

v_gene	j_gene	CDR3aa
TRBV9	TRBJ2-1	CASSVVGGRLDEQFF
TRBV6-2/TRBV6-3	TRBJ2-7	CASSPTRTYEQYF
TRBV30	TRBJ2-1	CAWSLQGYEQFF
TRBV29-1	TRBJ2-1	CSGAGGAMHEQFF
TRBV13	TRBJ2-5	CASSLVQWETQYF
TRBV25-1	TRBJ1-5	CASSEGRNLQPQHF
TRBV29-1	TRBJ2-4	CSVAGVGAKNIQYF
TRBV10-3	TRBJ1-1	CAIRVDREAEAFF
TRBV7-3	TRBJ2-1	CASSSPPAGEQFF
TRBV28	TRBJ1-1	CASSTDRVGTFF
TRBV29-1	TRBJ2-7	CSIRLPGGPLYEQYF
TRBV4-1	TRBJ1-6	CASSQDRGNSPLHF
TRBV11-3	TRBJ2-5	CASSLGSDGTQYF
TRBV28	TRBJ2-3	CASSPPGVGGGQRNTQYF
TRBV7-8	TRBJ1-1	CASSLFRPLGNTEAFF
TRBV4-2	TRBJ2-2	CASSQDKNRYTGELFF
TRBV6-6	TRBJ2-5	CASSWDASAETQYF
TRBV2	TRBJ1-1	CASSSDRHTEAFF
TRBV11-3	TRBJ2-1	CASSLGGPYNEQFF
TRBV6-2/TRBV6-3	TRBJ1-1	CASSYSKSPQGGGKLSTEAFF
TRBV2	TRBJ2-3	CASSFLFNTQYF
TRBV7-3	TRBJ1-1	CASRSTGNTEAFF
TRBV12-3/TRBV12-4	TRBJ2-7	CASSSRAEQYF
TRBV11-2	TRBJ1-2	CASSPSTGPMGGYTF
TRBV30	TRBJ2-1	CAWSMGLAGENEQFF
TRBV6-5	TRBJ2-7	CASSTGDRETYEQYF
TRBV24-1	TRBJ2-2	CATSGASGRASGSGELFF
TRBV3-1/TRBV3-2	TRBJ2-2	CASSRELRGRTGELFF
TRBV10-3	TRBJ2-7	CATLTGTGGREQYF
TRBV19	TRBJ2-5	CASSISSGSIETQYF
TRBV20-1	TRBJ2-7	CSASDRLAGSYEQYF
TRBV19	TRBJ1-1	CASSPLTGGNAEAFF
TRBV5-5	TRBJ1-2	CASSLSTGVGYTF
TRBV7-2	TRBJ2-7	CASSLTGLAGGSSSYEQYF
TRBV10-3	TRBJ1-2	CAISTQGDYGYTF
TRBV5-1	TRBJ2-7	CASSLAGTGTYEQYF
TRBV3-1/TRBV3-2	TRBJ2-5	CASSQGPGDRETQYF
TRBV19	TRBJ1-1	CASKVAEANTEAFF
TRBV2	TRBJ2-3	CASSRGLAGGPRTDTQYF
TRBV7-8	TRBJ2-1	CASSLPHGRGRPYNEQFF
TRBV7-9	TRBJ2-2	CASTPGQGGTGELFF
TRBV2	TRBJ2-7	CASSPDRSSYEQYF
TRBV18	TRBJ1-3	CASSQDRGASGNTIYF
TRBV19	TRBJ2-1	CASSNDMSSYNEQFF
TRBV19	TRBJ2-7	CASSISGSGEQYF